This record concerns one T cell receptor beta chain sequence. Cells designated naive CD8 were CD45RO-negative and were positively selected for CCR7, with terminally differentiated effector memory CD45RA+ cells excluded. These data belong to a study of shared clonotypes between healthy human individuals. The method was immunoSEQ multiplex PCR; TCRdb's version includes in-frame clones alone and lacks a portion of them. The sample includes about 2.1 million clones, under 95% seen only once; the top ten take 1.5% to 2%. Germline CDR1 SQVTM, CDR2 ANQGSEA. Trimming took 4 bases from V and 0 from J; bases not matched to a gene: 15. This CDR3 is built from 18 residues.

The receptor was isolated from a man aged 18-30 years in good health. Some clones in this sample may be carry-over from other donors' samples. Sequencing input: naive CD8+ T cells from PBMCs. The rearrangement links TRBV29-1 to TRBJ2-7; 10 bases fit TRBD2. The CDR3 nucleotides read TGCAGCGTTGGCCCCTCTCCTCCCACTAGCGGGACCTCCTACGAGCAGTACTTC. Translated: CSVGPSPPTSGTSYEQYF.